The 21 T cell receptor beta chains reported below all come from one sample, sequenced in a study of shared clonotypes between healthy human individuals. Produced via immunoSEQ multiplex PCR; TCRdb's table is partial and in-frame only. The repertoire consists of fewer than 600,000 clones, with around 79% occurring once and the leading ten covering about 12%. The sequencing sample was made of PBMCs. Receptors were obtained from a woman in her thirties or forties in good health. Some clones in this sample may be carry-over from other donors' samples.

The chain has TRBV6-1 and TRBJ2-7; 10 bases match TRBD1. This CDR3 comprises 15 residues. Germline V gene lookup returns CDR1 MNHNS and CDR2 SASEGT. The J segment lost 2 bases and the V segment lost 6 bases, leaving 7 bases of the junction unmatched. This CDR3 is CASRDAGTGAYEQYF. In DNA, the CDR3 is TGTGCCAGCAGAGATGCCGGGACAGGGGCCTACGAGCAGTACTTC.

This chain joins TRBV7-3 and TRBJ2-2; 12 bases match TRBD2. From germline, CDR1 is SGHTA and CDR2 FQGTGA. The CDR3 runs 17 residues. After removal of 4 bases from V and 5 bases from J, the junction contained 8 bases not matched to a gene. The CDR3 protein is CASSSGLAGSGTGELFF. The CDR3 DNA reads TGTGCCAGCAGCTCCGGACTAGCGGGATCGGGGACCGGGGAGCTGTTTTTT. Looking up the rest from reference TRBV7-3 and TRBJ2-2 gives the full variable domain: GAGVSQTPSNKVTEKGKYVELRCDPISGHTALYWYRQSLGQGPEFLIYFQGTGAADDSGLPNDRFFAVRPEGSVSTLKIQRTERGDSAVYLCASSSGLAGSGTGELFFGEGSRLTVL.

This clone was recorded a few times. The chain carries TRBV13 and TRBJ2-7; 7 bases match TRBD2. The germline gives CDR1 PRHDT, CDR2 FYEKMQ (reference sequence). This CDR3 contains 13 residues. Trimming cost V 4 bases and J 4 bases; bases outside gene matches: 4. CDR3 DNA: TGTGCCAGCAGCTACGGACTAGTGTACGAGCAGTACTTC. Translation: CASSYGLVYEQYF.

This sequence joins TRBV2 and TRBJ2-6; 8 positions match TRBD1. The CDR3 runs to 16 residues. After removal of 5 bases from V and 3 bases from J, the junction contained 6 bases not matched to a gene. CDR1 and CDR2 (germline): SNHLY, FYNNEI. The CDR3 DNA is TGTGCCAGCAGTTGGCCCAGGGGGCTTGGGGCCAACGTCCTGACTTTC. Amino acid sequence: CASSWPRGLGANVLTF.

The rearrangement uses TRBV13 and TRBJ2-5, with D hard to call. The J call may be wrong; the DNA end is better matched by TRBJ2-7. There are 14 residues in the CDR3. CDR1 is PRHDT and CDR2 is FYEKMQ in the germline V gene (reference sequence). This CDR3 is CASSLTPYSYEQYF. DNA for the CDR3: TGTGCCAGCAGCCTAACCCCCTACTCCTACGAGCAGTACTTC.

This clone was seen only a few times. The chain uses TRBV7-2 and TRBJ1-5, with TRBD1 identical over 11 bases. The CDR3 loop spans 15 amino acids. V shed 4 bases and J 1 base; nucleotides not matched to a gene: 0. The germline V gene encodes CDR1 SGHTA and CDR2 FQGNSA. The CDR3 DNA reads TGTGCCAGCAGCTGGACAGGGGGCAGCAATCAGCCCCAGCATTTT. This translates into CASSWTGGSNQPQHF.

The J gene is TRBJ1-1, the V gene TRBV7-8; no clear D. This CDR3 is built from 13 residues. From germline, CDR1 is SGHVS and CDR2 FQNEAQ. V was clipped by 4 bases and J by 1 base, with 7 bases between them. The CDR3 protein is CASSSGGNTEAFF. The CDR3 nucleotides are TGTGCCAGCAGCTCGGGAGGGAACACTGAAGCTTTCTTT.

The V and J genes are TRBV19 and TRBJ2-3; D is unresolved. Trimming stripped 3 bases from V and 2 bases from J, with 9 bases between. The CDR3 spans 14 residues. Per germline, CDR1 LNHDA and CDR2 SQIVND (reference sequence). The CDR3 protein is CASSIRALTDTQYF. The DNA for the CDR3 is TGTGCCAGTAGTATCCGGGCCCTCACAGATACGCAGTATTTT. Variable domain in full (rest from reference TRBV19 and TRBJ2-3): DGGITQSPKYLFRKEGQNVTLSCEQNLNHDAMYWYRQDPGQGLRLIYYSQIVNDFQKGDIAEGYSVSREKKESFPLTVTSAQKNPTAFYLCASSIRALTDTQYFGPGTRLTVL.

The rearrangement uses TRBV29-1 and TRBJ1-1; 10 bases line up with TRBD1. The germline V gene encodes CDR1 SQVTM and CDR2 ANQGSEA. CDR3 length equals 14 residues. With 7 bases clipped from V and 4 bases from J, the junction kept 9 bases outside the gene matches. The CDR3 protein is CSADGWTGGTEAFF. For the CDR3, the DNA is TGCAGCGCTGACGGATGGACAGGGGGCACTGAAGCTTTCTTT.

The chain has TRBV9 and TRBJ2-5; TRBD2 matches at 7 bases. V lost 4 bases and J lost 6; bases outside the gene matches: 9. The length of the CDR3 is 14 residues. CDR1 is SGDLS and CDR2 is YYNGEE in the germline V gene. This chain's CDR3 is CASSPSGGVKTQYF. The DNA for the CDR3 is TGTGCCAGCAGCCCGAGTGGGGGGGTGAAGACCCAGTACTTC. The full variable domain, in which reference TRBV9 and TRBJ2-5 provide the parts outside the CDR3, is DSGVTQTPKHLITATGQRVTLRCSPRSGDLSVYWYQQSLDQGLQFLIQYYNGEERAKGNILERFSAQQFPDLHSELNLSSLELGDSALYFCASSPSGGVKTQYFGPGTRLLVL.

This chain connects TRBV18 to TRBJ2-7; maybe TRBD2 (5 bases). The germline V gene has CDR1 KGHSH and CDR2 LQKENI. Trimming pared 8 bases from V and 3 bases from J, leaving 17 bases between. CDR3 size: 14 residues. The CDR3 DNA reads as TGTGCCAGCCGTACGGGCGGGCAGTACTACGAGCAGTACTTC. Residues: CASRTGGQYYEQYF. Full variable domain (outside the CDR3, taken from reference TRBV18 and TRBJ2-7): NAGVMQNPRHLVRRRGQEARLRCSPMKGHSHVYWYRQLPEEGLKFMVYLQKENIIDESGMPKERFSAEFPKEGPSILRIQQVVRGDSAAYFCASRTGGQYYEQYFGPGTRLTVT.

There are a few counts of this clone. The chain joins TRBV6-6 to TRBJ2-3, with no clear D. Trimming removed 2 bases at V and 0 bases at J, with 6 bases between. This CDR3 is built from 14 residues. Germline-derived CDR1 and CDR2 are MNHNY and SVGAGI (reference sequence). The CDR3 sequence: CASSYGQSTDTQYF. CDR3 DNA sequence: TGTGCCAGCAGTTACGGGCAGAGCACAGATACGCAGTATTTT.

V is TRBV4-2 and J is TRBJ2-1; 9 nucleotides match TRBD1. Germline V gene sequence: CDR1 LGHNA, CDR2 YNFKEQ. With 3 bases clipped from V and 4 bases from J, the junction kept 13 bases outside the gene matches. The CDR3 length is 18 residues. Here the CDR3 reads CASSQGYRSDRGYNEQFF. The CDR3 DNA is TGTGCCAGCAGCCAGGGGTATAGATCGGACAGGGGATACAATGAGCAGTTCTTC.

This clone was detected once. The chain uses TRBV9 and TRBJ2-5; 10 positions match TRBD2. Germline V gene sequence: CDR1 SGDLS, CDR2 YYNGEE. The CDR3 has 15 amino acids. Trimming cost V 3 bases and J 2 bases; bases outside gene matches: 4. This CDR3 is CASSERAGGQETQYF. Here the CDR3 DNA reads TGTGCCAGCAGCGAAAGAGCGGGAGGGCAAGAGACCCAGTACTTC.

V usage is TRBV7-2 and J usage is TRBJ2-2; D gene ambiguous. Germline lookup yields CDR1 SGHTA and CDR2 FQGNSA. Trimming removed 5 bases from V and 6 bases from J, with 10 bases in between. The CDR3 runs 13 residues. The DNA of the CDR3 is TGTGCCAGCAGCGGTATTGGAGCCGGGGAGCTGTTTTTT. It specifies CASSGIGAGELFF.

The chain has TRBV6-5 and TRBJ1-1; 10 nucleotides match TRBD1. The CDR3 is made up of 15 amino acids. The trim removed 6 bases at V and 1 base at J, leaving 5 bases unmatched. The germline gives CDR1 MNHEY, CDR2 SVGAGI. This CDR3 is CASSDRGRGNTEAFF. As DNA, the CDR3 is TGTGCCAGCAGCGACAGGGGGCGGGGGAACACTGAAGCTTTCTTT.

This clone was seen ten or more times. The chain employs TRBV5-1 and TRBJ2-1, with 7 bases lining up with TRBD2. The germline CDR1 and CDR2 sequences are SGHRS and YFSETQ. CDR3 length: 13 amino acids. Trimming cost V 3 bases and J 9 bases; bases outside gene matches: 6. The CDR3 region is CASSYGTTSEQFF. CDR3 nucleotides: TGCGCCAGCAGCTATGGGACTACTAGTGAGCAGTTCTTC.

A few counts support this clone. The chain links TRBV15 to TRBJ2-5; no definite D call. Germline V gene sequence: CDR1 LNHNV, CDR2 YYDKDF (reference sequence). CDR3 length equals 12 residues. Trimming took 0 bases from V and 4 from J, leaving 3 bases between them. The CDR3 region is CATSRDRETQYF. DNA of the CDR3: TGTGCCACCAGCAGAGATCGAGAGACCCAGTACTTC.

As to this clone: It may be a read error: a sequence one base away is much more abundant. Different DNA sequences within this sample yield the same CDR3. CDR3 protein: CASSLVVTDTQYF. The CDR3 nucleotides read TGTGCCAGCAGCTTAGTGGTCACAGATACGCAGTATTTT. This rearrangement joins TRBV7-2 to TRBJ2-3; D call uncertain. CDR3 length: 13 amino acids. V was shortened by 1 base and J by 2 bases, with 4 bases between the two germline ends. The germline V gene encodes CDR1 SGHTA and CDR2 FQGNSA. Full variable domain (missing parts from reference TRBV7-2 and TRBJ2-3): GAGVSQSPSNKVTEKGKDVELRCDPISGHTALYWYRQSLGQGLEFLIYFQGNSAPDKSGLPSDRFSAERTGGSVSTLTIQRTQQEDSAVYLCASSLVVTDTQYFGPGTRLTVL.

The CDR3 loop reads CASSPDTTVTYEQYF. The CDR3, as DNA: TGCGCCAGCAGCCCAGACACGACAGTTACCTACGAGCAGTACTTC. The rearrangement joins TRBV5-1 to TRBJ2-5; D is possibly TRBD1 (5 bases). The tail of the sequence fits TRBJ2-7 better, so the J call may be wrong. CDR1 is SGHRS, CDR2 YFSETQ, per germline. This CDR3 contains 15 residues.

This clone was found once. The genes are TRBV9 and TRBJ2-7; D is undetermined. This CDR3 spans 14 amino acids. Trimming stripped 4 bases from V and 0 bases from J, with 11 bases between. Germline CDR1 SGDLS, CDR2 YYNGEE. The CDR3 loop is CASSPTPVSYEQYF. The CDR3, as DNA: TGTGCCAGCAGCCCAACCCCGGTCTCCTACGAGCAGTACTTC.